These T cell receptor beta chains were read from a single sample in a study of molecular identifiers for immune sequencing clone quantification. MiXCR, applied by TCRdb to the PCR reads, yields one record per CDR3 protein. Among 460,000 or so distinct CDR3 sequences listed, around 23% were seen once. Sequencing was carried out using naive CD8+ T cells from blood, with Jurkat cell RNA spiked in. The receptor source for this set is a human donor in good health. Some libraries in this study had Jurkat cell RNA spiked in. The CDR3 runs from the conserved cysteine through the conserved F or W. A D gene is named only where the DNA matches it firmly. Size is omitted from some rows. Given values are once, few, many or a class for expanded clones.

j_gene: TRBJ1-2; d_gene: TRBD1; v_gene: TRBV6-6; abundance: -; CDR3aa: CASLSRTGTNYGYTF; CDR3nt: TGTGCCAGCCTCTCCCGGACAGGGACAAACTATGGCTACACCTTC
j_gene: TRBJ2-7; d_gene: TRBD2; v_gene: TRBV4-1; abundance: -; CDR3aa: CASSLDLAGDGYEQYF; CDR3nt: TGCGCCAGCAGCCTTGACCTAGCGGGAGATGGGTACGAGCAGTACTTC
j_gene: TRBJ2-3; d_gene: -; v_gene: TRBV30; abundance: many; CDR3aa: CAWSVRADTQYF; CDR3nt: TGTGCCTGGAGTGTAAGGGCAGATACGCAGTATTTT
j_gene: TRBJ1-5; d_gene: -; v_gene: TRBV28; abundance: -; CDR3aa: CASSSLTASNQPQHF; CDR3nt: TGTGCCAGCAGTTCCTTGACAGCCAGCAATCAGCCCCAGCATTTT
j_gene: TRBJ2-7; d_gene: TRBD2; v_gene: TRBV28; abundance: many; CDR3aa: CASRQTYGLAMYEQYF; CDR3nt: TGTGCCAGCAGACAAACTTATGGACTAGCGATGTACGAGCAGTACTTC
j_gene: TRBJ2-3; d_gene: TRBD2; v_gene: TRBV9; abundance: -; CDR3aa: CASSVDSSGRWADTQYF; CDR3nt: TGTGCCAGCAGCGTAGATAGTAGCGGGAGGTGGGCAGATACGCAGTATTTT
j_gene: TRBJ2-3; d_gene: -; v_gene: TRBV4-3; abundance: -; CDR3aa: CASSQAEGSTDTQYF; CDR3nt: TGCGCCAGCAGCCAAGCCGAGGGAAGCACAGATACGCAGTATTTT
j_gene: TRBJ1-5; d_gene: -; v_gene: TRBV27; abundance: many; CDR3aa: CASDRRDEGKQPQHF; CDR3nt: TGTGCCAGCGATAGACGTGATGAGGGGAAACAGCCCCAGCATTTT
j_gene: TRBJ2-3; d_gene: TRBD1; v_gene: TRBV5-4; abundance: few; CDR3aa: CASSDPDRGRFADTQYF; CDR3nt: TGTGCCAGCAGCGATCCGGACAGGGGGCGTTTCGCAGATACGCAGTATTTT
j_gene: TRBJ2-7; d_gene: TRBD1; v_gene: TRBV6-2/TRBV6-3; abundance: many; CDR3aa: CASSYLRQGDEQYF; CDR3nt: TGTGCCAGCAGTTACCTCCGACAGGGCGACGAGCAGTACTTC
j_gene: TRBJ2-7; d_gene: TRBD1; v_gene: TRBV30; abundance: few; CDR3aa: CAWSYGTGRYEQYF; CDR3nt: TGTGCCTGGAGTTACGGGACAGGGCGCTACGAGCAGTACTTC
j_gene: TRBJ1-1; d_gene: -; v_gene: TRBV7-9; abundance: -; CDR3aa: CASSSPDRTGTEAFF; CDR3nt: TGTGCCAGCAGCTCGCCTGACAGGACTGGCACTGAAGCTTTCTTT
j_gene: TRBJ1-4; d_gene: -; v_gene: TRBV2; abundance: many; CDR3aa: CASSGIEKLFF; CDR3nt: TGTGCCAGCAGTGGTATAGAAAAACTGTTTTTT
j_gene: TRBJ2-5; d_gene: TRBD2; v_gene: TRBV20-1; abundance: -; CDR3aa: CSAGLTSGGETQYF; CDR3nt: TGCAGTGCTGGTCTCACTAGCGGGGGAGAGACCCAGTACTTC
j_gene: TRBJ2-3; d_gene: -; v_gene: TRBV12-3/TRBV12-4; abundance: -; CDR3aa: CASSKSESTDTQYF; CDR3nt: TGTGCCAGCAGCAAAAGCGAGAGCACAGATACGCAGTATTTT